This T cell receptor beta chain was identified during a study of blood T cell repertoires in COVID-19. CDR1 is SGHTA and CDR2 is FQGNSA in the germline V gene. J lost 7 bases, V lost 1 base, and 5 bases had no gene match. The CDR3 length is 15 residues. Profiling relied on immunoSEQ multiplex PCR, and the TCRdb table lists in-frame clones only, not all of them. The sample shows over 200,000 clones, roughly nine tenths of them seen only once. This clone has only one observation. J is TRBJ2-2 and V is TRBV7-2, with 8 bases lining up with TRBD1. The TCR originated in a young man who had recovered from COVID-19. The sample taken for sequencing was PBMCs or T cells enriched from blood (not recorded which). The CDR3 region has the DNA TGTGCCAGCAGCTTAGGGGACAGGAGGGGCGGGGAGCTGTTTTTT. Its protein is CASSLGDRRGGELFF.